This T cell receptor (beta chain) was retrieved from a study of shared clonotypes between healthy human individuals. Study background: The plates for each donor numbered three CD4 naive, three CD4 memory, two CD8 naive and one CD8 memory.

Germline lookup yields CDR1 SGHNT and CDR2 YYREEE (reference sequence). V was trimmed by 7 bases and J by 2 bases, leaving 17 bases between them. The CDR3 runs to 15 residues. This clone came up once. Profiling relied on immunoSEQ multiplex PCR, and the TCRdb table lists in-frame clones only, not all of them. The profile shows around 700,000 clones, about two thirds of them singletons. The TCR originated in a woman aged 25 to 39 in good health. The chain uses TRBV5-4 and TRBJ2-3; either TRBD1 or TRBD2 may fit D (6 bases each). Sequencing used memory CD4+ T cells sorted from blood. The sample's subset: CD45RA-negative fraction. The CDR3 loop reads CASRKAGGPTDTQYF. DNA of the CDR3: TGTGCCAGCCGGAAAGCTGGGGGGCCCACAGATACGCAGTATTTT. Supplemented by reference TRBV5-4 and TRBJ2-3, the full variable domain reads ETGVTQSPTHLIKTRGQQVTLRCSSQSGHNTVSWYQQALGQGPQFIFQYYREEENGRGNFPPRFSGLQFPNYSSELNVNALELDDSALYLCASRKAGGPTDTQYFGPGTRLTVL.